This T cell receptor beta chain came from a study of vaccination effects on CD4 cells after COVID-19. Study-wide results and caveats: Small numbers of convalescent patients limited the study. It also lacked early post-infection timepoints.

Antigen-specific CD4+ T cells were expanded with viral peptide pools in the ViraFEST assay before sequencing. When less than 11 days of culture had elapsed, CD4+ T cells were isolated. Participants each got two BNT162b2 or mRNA-1273 vaccine doses. Researchers swapped half the medium for IL-2 medium on both days 3 and 7. Here immunoSEQ multiplex PCR was the method, and the copy in TCRdb shows in-frame clones only, minus some. The sample records 25,000 to 30,000 clones, almost 75% being singletons. In germline, CDR1 is LGHNT, CDR2 FRNRAP. CDR3 length: 13 residues. V lost 3 bases and J lost 5, with 7 bases in between. Comments on this clone: Its antigen is unknown.

The sequencing here drew on CD4+ T cells from PBMCs cultured with HCoV-229E spike peptides, taken after COVID-19 vaccination. The sequence derives from a human donor who received a COVID-19 vaccine. The chain combines TRBV12-5 with TRBJ1-4; D is ambiguous. The chain's CDR3 is CASGLLGNEKLFF. The CDR3 DNA follows: TGTGCTAGTGGTTTACTAGGGAATGAAAAACTGTTTTTT.